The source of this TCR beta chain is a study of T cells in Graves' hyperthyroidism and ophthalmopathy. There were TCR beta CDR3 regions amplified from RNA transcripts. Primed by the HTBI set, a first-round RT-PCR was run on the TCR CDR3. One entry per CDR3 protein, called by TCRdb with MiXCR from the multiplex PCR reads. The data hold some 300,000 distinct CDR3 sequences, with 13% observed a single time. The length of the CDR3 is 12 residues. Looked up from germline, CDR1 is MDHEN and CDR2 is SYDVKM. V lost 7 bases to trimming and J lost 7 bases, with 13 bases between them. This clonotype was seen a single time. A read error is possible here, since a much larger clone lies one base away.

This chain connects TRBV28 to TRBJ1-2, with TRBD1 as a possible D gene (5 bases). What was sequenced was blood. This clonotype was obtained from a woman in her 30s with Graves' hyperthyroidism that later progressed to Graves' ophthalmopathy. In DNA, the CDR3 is TGTGCCAGCACCCGCCAGGGTGGTGGCTACACCTTC. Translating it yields CASTRQGGGYTF.